One sample yielded the 10 T cell receptor beta chains listed below, sequenced in a study of T cell responses to AZD1222 COVID-19 vaccine (dated by TCRdb to 2020 to 2023). The sample's time point, from its label and the paper: about 28 days (+/-7) after the second vaccine dose. Library preparation used the immunoSEQ multiplex PCR assay. TCRdb provides this immuneACCESS table in a form limited to in-frame rearrangements. Some clones are lacking; in checked studies, under half of them reflect an unresolved V gene, and why the rest are absent is not known. The sample table holds more than 75,000 clones, of which roughly nine tenths were seen once. The ten largest clones represent 5.4% of the sample. The sequenced sample was peripheral blood, obtained 28 days after the second AZD1222 dose. The receptors shown here come from an adult who received the AZD1222 COVID-19 vaccine.

The V and J genes are TRBV28 and TRBJ1-1, with D hard to call. CDR1 is MDHEN and CDR2 is SYDVKM in the germline V gene. CDR3 size: 13 residues. The V and J ends lost 5 bases and 5 bases respectively, with 12 bases between them. The chain's CDR3 is CASSRTRRTEAFF. The CDR3 DNA reads TGTGCCAGCAGTCGCACCAGGAGAACTGAAGCTTTCTTT.

The rearrangement uses TRBV2 and TRBJ2-7; TRBD1 agrees at 7 bases. V dropped 10 bases and J dropped 3; count of bases not matched to a gene: 9. The germline V gene encodes CDR1 SNHLY and CDR2 FYNNEI. This CDR3 spans 13 amino acids. The CDR3 here is CATNRGVGYEQYF. CDR3 sequence (DNA): TGTGCCACAAACAGGGGCGTGGGCTACGAGCAGTACTTC.

This clone was seen a handful of times. V is TRBV28 and J is TRBJ1-1; D ambiguous. The germline CDR1 and CDR2 sequences are MDHEN and SYDVKM. Trimming stripped 1 base from V and 1 base from J, with 7 bases between. This CDR3 has 14 amino acids. In nucleotides, the CDR3 is TGTGCCAGCAGTTTATTCCTACAGAACACTGAAGCTTTCTTT. Translated: CASSLFLQNTEAFF.

This clone was counted only a few times. The V and J genes are TRBV6-5 and TRBJ1-2, with D possibly being TRBD1 (5 bases). The CDR3 is 13 residues long. With 7 bases removed from V and 8 bases from J, the gap between germline ends came to 17 bases. Germline CDR1 reads MNHEY; CDR2 reads SVGAGI. CDR3: CASMGTRGGGYTF. Here the CDR3 DNA reads TGTGCCAGCATGGGGACGAGGGGAGGCGGCTACACCTTC.

The rearrangement joins TRBV2 to TRBJ2-6; D unclear. V lost 1 base, J lost 0 bases, and 4 bases lay in between. This CDR3 region has 15 residues. The germline gives CDR1 SNHLY, CDR2 FYNNEI. The CDR3 nucleotides are TGTGCCAGCAGTGAAGGGGGCTCTGGGGCCAACGTCCTGACTTTC. It is translated as CASSEGGSGANVLTF.

This clone was detected once. The V call is TRBV7-3, the J call TRBJ2-1; D not resolved. Germline V gives CDR1 SGHTA, CDR2 FQGTGA. The CDR3 is 13 amino acids. Between the trimmed V and J ends, which lost 6 bases and 8 bases, there was a span of 14 bases. The CDR3 DNA sequence: TGTGCCAGCAGGATAAAGGGTGCCGATGAGCAGTTCTTC. This sequence encodes CASRIKGADEQFF.

The chain couples TRBV27 to TRBJ2-5, with D perhaps given as TRBD1 or TRBD2 (6 bases each). Per the germline V gene, CDR1 is MNHEY and CDR2 is SMNVEV (reference sequence). The CDR3 spans 16 residues. With 6 bases removed from V and 0 bases from J, the gap between germline ends came to 17 bases. The CDR3 protein is CASRSRGTLYQETQYF. CDR3 DNA: TGTGCCAGCAGATCGAGGGGGACTTTGTACCAAGAGACCCAGTACTTC.

The chain is built from TRBV5-4 and TRBJ1-2; a possible D gene is TRBD1 (5 bases). V dropped 1 base and J dropped 4 bases, with 11 bases sitting between them. Germline lookup yields CDR1 SGHNT and CDR2 YYREEE (reference sequence). The CDR3 is 14 amino acids. The CDR3 loop reads CASSLYRDGYGYTF. The CDR3 coding sequence is TGTGCCAGCAGCTTGTACCGGGACGGCTATGGCTACACCTTC.

The chain has TRBV5-6 and TRBJ1-5; no clear D. Trimming shortened V by 2 bases and J by 4 bases, and 7 bases separated the two germline ends. The CDR3 sequence is 13 residues long. Germline loops: CDR1 SGHDT, CDR2 YYEEEE. CDR3 bases: TGTGCCAGCAGCTTTGACGGTAATCAGCCCCAGCATTTT. Amino acid sequence: CASSFDGNQPQHF. Filled out from reference TRBV5-6 and TRBJ1-5, the complete variable domain reads DAGVTQSPTHLIKTRGQQVTLRCSPKSGHDTVSWYQQALGQGPQFIFQYYEEEERQRGNFPDRFSGHQFPNYSSELNVNALLLGDSALYLCASSFDGNQPQHFGDGTRLSIL.

The genes are TRBV11-2 and TRBJ2-3; 11 bases are shared with TRBD2. This CDR3 is 14 amino acids long. CDR1 is SGHAT, CDR2 FQNNGV, per germline. With 4 bases clipped from V and 6 bases from J, the junction kept 3 bases outside the gene matches. CDR3 nucleotide sequence: TGTGCCAGCAGCTCTAGCGGGGGGCCCGATACGCAGTATTTT. It codes for CASSSSGGPDTQYF.